This T cell receptor (beta chain) is from a study of early T cells in non-severe SARS-CoV-2 infection. At the level of the study: Sequencing of unsorted whole blood was done on bulk RNA, leaving chains unpaired. Points from the study as a whole: The VDJdb matching leaned toward anti-spike CD8 responses and overlooked private and CD4 specificities.

CDR3 length: 13 residues. Trimming took 3 bases from V and 4 from J, leaving 8 bases between them. The germline V gene encodes CDR1 KGHSH and CDR2 LQKENI. This clonotype has just one count. Its target is not known. The TCR library protocol attached unique molecular identifiers to the individual cDNA molecules. From the 5' RACE reads, TCRdb called clonotypes with MiXCR, one entry per CDR3 protein. The profile covers 90,000 to 100,000 distinct CDR3 sequences, with roughly 13% appearing a single time and about 2.3% taken by the ten largest. This chain joins TRBV18 and TRBJ2-3; D unresolved. The sample consisted of whole blood. This receptor was obtained from an adult who was a healthcare worker with PCR-confirmed SARS-CoV-2 infection or an uninfected control (not recorded which). The CDR3 protein is CASSPAVADTQYF. The CDR3 coding sequence is TGTGCCAGCTCACCGGCGGTGGCAGATACGCAGTATTTT.